A single sample gave rise to the 2 T cell receptor beta chains below, sequenced in a study of cytotoxic CD8 clonotypes in ibrutinib-treated CLL (dated by TCRdb to about 2021). The library was built by means of the immunoSEQ multiplex PCR assay. The table was pulled from immuneACCESS by TCRdb, which kept in-frame rearrangements only. Such tables lose some clones; where checked, under half of the loss comes from unresolved V genes, and the rest has no known cause. For this sample the table gives more than 8,000 clones, of which around 60% were detected only once. The ten biggest clones cover 18% of the sample. The material was PBMCs, obtained before ibrutinib treatment. The receptor set was obtained from a human donor with chronic lymphocytic leukemia.

The rearrangement links TRBV6-6 to TRBJ2-3; 8 nucleotides align to TRBD2. The CDR3 has 15 residues. Looked up from germline, CDR1 is MNHNY and CDR2 is SVGAGI (reference sequence). J gave up 2 bases and V 7 bases, and 8 bases lay outside the gene matches. The CDR3 DNA follows: TGTGCCAGCACAACGAAGCGGGAGCCCACAGATACGCAGTATTTT. As protein: CASTTKREPTDTQYF.

The chain employs TRBV5-1 and TRBJ2-3; maybe TRBD1 (6 bases). V was trimmed by 5 bases and J by 0 bases, leaving 13 bases between them. The CDR3 contains 15 residues. Germline V lookup: CDR1 SGHRS, CDR2 YFSETQ. In nucleotides, the CDR3 is TGCGCCAGCAGGGAACAGGGAAGAAGCACAGATACGCAGTATTTT. This encodes CASREQGRSTDTQYF.